This T cell receptor (beta chain) is from a study of human T cells and chemical hapten exposure. CDR3 length equals 13 residues. Looked up from germline, CDR1 is MDHEN and CDR2 is SYDVKM. The V and J ends lost 7 bases and 1 base respectively, with 9 bases between them. Per the original methods: A per-sample median of 95,638 TCRs was observed, with a range of roughly 20,000 to 690,600. TCRdb reprocessed the RACE reads via MiXCR and lists one record per CDR3 protein. The V and J calls reflect TCRdb's pipeline rather than the authors' work. The table has about 190,000 distinct CDR3 sequences, approximately 24% seen once. Regarding time point: patch test 3, about 24 weeks after DPC sensitization. Indicated treatment: therapeutic diphenylcyclopropenone sensitization with weekly scalp DPC.

V is TRBV28 and J is TRBJ2-3, with no clear D. This sequence was found in a woman aged 35 to 49 with alopecia areata. Some clones in this sample may be carry-over from other donors' samples. The sample here was whole blood, taken in connection with sensitization to the hapten diphenylcyclopropenone (DPC). The CDR3 nucleotides are TGTGCCAGCATTCTTGGGGGCACAGATACGCAGTATTTT. It encodes CASILGGTDTQYF.